This record covers a single TCR beta chain. Its antigen is currently unknown. The data were taken from a study of identical twins. Study-wide points: Among beta out-of-frame sequences, excess sharing between twins appeared weaker. Within twin pairs, the out-of-frame alpha sequences they shared showed excess low generation probability. Invariant MAIT and iNKT cells may have partly biased zero-insertion analyses.

TCRdb re-analysed the 5' RACE reads in MiXCR, keeping a single row per CDR3 protein. The table shows roughly 1.6 million distinct CDR3 sequences, with more than 30% occurring only once. Germline loops: CDR1 DFQATT, CDR2 SNEGSKA (reference sequence). The CDR3 totals 17 residues. Trimming took 3 bases from V and 4 from J, leaving 25 bases between them. The chain uses TRBV20-1 and TRBJ2-7; no definite D call. Source material: cord blood. This sequence was found in a newborn girl in good health. The CDR3 reads CSARPVSTLPRPYEQYF. The CDR3 DNA follows: TGCAGTGCTAGGCCCGTTAGTACCCTGCCTCGACCTTACGAGCAGTACTTC.